These 24 T cell receptor beta chains were sequenced from one sample in a study of T cells in Graves' hyperthyroidism and ophthalmopathy (dated by TCRdb to between 2018 and 2021). The library was made by multiplex PCR. The reads were generated on an Illumina HiSeq 2000. The TCR beta CDR3 regions were amplified from the RNA transcripts. For the first round of RT-PCR on the TCR CDR3, the HTBI primer set was used together with the Qiagen OneStep RT-PCR kit. TCRdb reprocessing: public reads trimmed at Q25 with fastp, clones called with MiXCR, in-frame beta chains kept. CDR3 protein sequences are deduplicated, and each keeps its most common genes and DNA. The sample has 600,000 to 850,000 distinct CDR3 sequences on record, about 17% of them singletons. The ten largest account for roughly 17% of the sample. The sample comprised blood. All receptors come from a woman in her fifties or sixties with Graves' hyperthyroidism that later progressed to Graves' ophthalmopathy.

The chain carries TRBV10-3 and TRBJ2-7, with a tentative D call TRBD1 (7 bases). Germline-derived CDR1 and CDR2 are ENHRY and SYGVKD. V was pared by 11 bases and J by 0 bases, with 14 bases between. There are 13 residues in the CDR3. Written as DNA, the CDR3 is TGTGCCGCGGGACAGCCGAGCTCCTACGAGCAGTACTTC. Translated: CAAGQPSSYEQYF.

Only a few counts were recorded for this clonotype. The chain recombines TRBV20-1 with TRBJ2-5; 9 bases match TRBD2. Germline V CDR1 and CDR2: DFQATT, SNEGSKA (reference sequence). J gave up 1 base and V 6 bases, and 9 bases lay outside the gene matches. This CDR3 spans 15 amino acids. CDR3: CSAMRGGGAQETQYF. The CDR3 DNA reads as TGCAGTGCAATGAGGGGCGGGGGGGCCCAAGAGACCCAGTACTTC.

This clonotype turned up a few times. This chain joins TRBV7-9 and TRBJ2-4, with 7 nucleotides matching TRBD2. The CDR3 contains 17 residues. Germline V gives CDR1 SEHNR, CDR2 FQNEAQ (reference sequence). The V gene end was trimmed by 5 bases and the J gene end by 5 bases; junction bases not matched to a gene: 15. CDR3 sequence: CASSRASGARVQNIQYF. The CDR3 region has the DNA TGTGCCAGCAGCCGAGCGAGCGGGGCCCGGGTCCAAAACATTCAGTACTTC.

This clonotype has at least ten counts. DNA for the CDR3: TGCGCCAGCAGCTTAGGGACTAGCGGGAGGGAGACGCAGTATTTT. It yields the protein CASSLGTSGRETQYF. The V and J genes are TRBV5-1 and TRBJ2-3, with 16 bases aligning to TRBD2. Per germline, CDR1 SGHRS and CDR2 YFSETQ. The CDR3 sequence is 15 residues long. V gave up 2 bases and J gave up 9 bases; unmatched junction bases: 3.

The V and J genes are TRBV10-3 and TRBJ2-1; tentative D call: TRBD2 (5 bases). V gave up 0 bases and J gave up 14 bases, with 14 bases separating them. The germline V gene encodes CDR1 ENHRY and CDR2 SYGVKD. This CDR3 comprises 13 residues. Written as DNA, the CDR3 is TGTGCCATCAGTGAGTCAGCTCCGGGAAGTAAGTTCTTC. Its translation: CAISESAPGSKFF.

The chain combines TRBV6-1 with TRBJ1-5, with TRBD1 identical over 12 bases. V trimming: 7 bases; J trimming: 6 bases; junction bases outside the gene matches: 4. The germline V gene encodes CDR1 MNHNS and CDR2 SASEGT. CDR3 length: 14 amino acids. CDR3 nucleotides: TGTGCCAGCATAGGGACAGGGGGCGTTCAGCCCCAGCATTTT. This codes for CASIGTGGVQPQHF.

The chain carries TRBV5-1 and TRBJ2-7, with TRBD2 identical over 7 bases. Unmatched junction bases numbered 11, after V lost 1 base and J lost 4 bases. The CDR3 runs to 16 residues. Germline V gene lookup returns CDR1 SGHRS and CDR2 YFSETQ. The CDR3 protein is CASSLSTSVGVYEQYF. CDR3 DNA sequence: TGCGCCAGCAGCTTGAGCACTAGCGTCGGGGTTTACGAGCAGTACTTC.

The J gene is TRBJ2-2, the V gene TRBV27; tentative D call: TRBD1 (6 bases). CDR1 is MNHEY, CDR2 SMNVEV, per germline (reference sequence). The CDR3 consists of 13 residues. Trimming removed 7 bases at V and 6 bases at J, with 12 bases between. The CDR3 spells CASKQGSAGELFF. The CDR3 region has the DNA TGTGCCAGCAAACAGGGATCTGCCGGGGAGCTGTTTTTT.

This clonotype was recorded many times. J is TRBJ1-1 and V is TRBV18; D unclear. V was shortened by 4 bases and J by 6 bases, with 12 bases between the two germline ends. Germline V gene data show CDR1 as KGHSH and CDR2 as LQKENI. CDR3 length: 13 residues. CDR3 protein: CASSRSRGSEAFF. The CDR3 nucleotides read TGTGCCAGCTCACGGTCCCGGGGTTCTGAAGCTTTCTTT.

The chain is built from TRBV25-1 and TRBJ2-3, with D possibly TRBD2 on 5 matching bases. Germline CDR1 MGHDK, CDR2 SYGVNS. This CDR3 has 15 residues. V dropped 0 bases and J dropped 1 base, with 8 bases sitting between them. Here the CDR3 DNA reads TGTGCCAGCAGTGAATATATCGGGGGCACAGATACGCAGTATTTT. Translating it yields CASSEYIGGTDTQYF. Combining the CDR3 with reference TRBV25-1 and TRBJ2-3 gives the whole variable domain EADIYQTPRYLVIGTGKKITLECSQTMGHDKMYWYQQDPGMELHLIHYSYGVNSTEKGDLSSESTVSRIRTEHFPLTLESARPSHTSQYLCASSEYIGGTDTQYFGPGTRLTVL.

The genes are TRBV9 and TRBJ2-3; D is possibly TRBD1 (6 bases). This CDR3 is 14 amino acids long. With 6 bases removed from V and 3 bases from J, the gap between germline ends came to 14 bases. Per germline, CDR1 SGDLS and CDR2 YYNGEE. The DNA for the CDR3 is TGTGCCAGCAAAGGACGCGGACAGACAGATACGCAGTATTTT. Protein product: CASKGRGQTDTQYF. The whole variable domain, filled in from reference TRBV9 and TRBJ2-3, reads DSGVTQTPKHLITATGQRVTLRCSPRSGDLSVYWYQQSLDQGLQFLIQYYNGEERAKGNILERFSAQQFPDLHSELNLSSLELGDSALYFCASKGRGQTDTQYFGPGTRLTVL.

The genes are TRBV9 and TRBJ2-5, with 12 bases matching TRBD2. V shed 1 base, J shed 3 bases, and the junction held 4 bases outside the gene matches. Germline-derived CDR1 and CDR2 are SGDLS and YYNGEE. The CDR3 is 16 residues long. The CDR3 nucleotides read TGTGCCAGCAGCGTAAGGCCTAGCGGGGGGGAAGAGACCCAGTACTTC. Its translation is CASSVRPSGGEETQYF.

V and J are TRBV19 and TRBJ1-1; D may be TRBD1 (6 bases). Trimming shortened V by 3 bases and J by 1 base, and 12 bases separated the two germline ends. CDR3 length equals 15 residues. The V gene's germline CDR1 is LNHDA and CDR2 SQIVND (reference sequence). CDR3 coding DNA: TGTGCCAGTAGTATGTTTTCAGGGGCGAACACTGAAGCTTTCTTT. Amino acids: CASSMFSGANTEAFF. The complete variable domain, with remaining parts taken from reference TRBV19 and TRBJ1-1, reads DGGITQSPKYLFRKEGQNVTLSCEQNLNHDAMYWYRQDPGQGLRLIYYSQIVNDFQKGDIAEGYSVSREKKESFPLTVTSAQKNPTAFYLCASSMFSGANTEAFFGQGTRLTVV.

This clonotype has ten or more counts. The chain recombines TRBV6-4 with TRBJ2-2, with 7 bases lining up with TRBD1. Trimming cost V 6 bases and J 7 bases; bases outside gene matches: 8. Germline V gene data show CDR1 as MRHNA and CDR2 as SNTAGT. The CDR3 is 14 residues long. CDR3 amino acids: CASREQGFSGELFF. The CDR3 nucleotides are TGTGCCAGCAGAGAACAGGGGTTCAGCGGGGAGCTGTTTTTT.

This clonotype was seen ten or more times. V gene TRBV3-1 combines with J gene TRBJ1-6; D remains unclear. V gave up 1 base and J gave up 9 bases, with 13 bases separating them. Germline CDR1 and CDR2: LGHDT and YNNKEL (reference sequence). This CDR3 is built from 15 residues. The DNA of the CDR3 is TGTGCCAGCAGCCAAGTCCACAGTCCGGGTTCACCCCTCCACTTT. It is translated as CASSQVHSPGSPLHF.

This clonotype appeared many times. The chain carries TRBV11-2 and TRBJ2-7; a possible D gene is TRBD1 (5 bases). Trimming pared 2 bases from V and 6 bases from J, leaving 11 bases between. The CDR3 totals 13 residues. The V gene's germline CDR1 is SGHAT and CDR2 FQNNGV. The CDR3 DNA sequence: TGTGCCAGCAGCTTATCAGGGATCAGCGAGCAGTACTTC. Translating gives CASSLSGISEQYF.

This clonotype was found many times. This sequence joins TRBV15 and TRBJ2-3; 8 bases line up with TRBD1. Germline values: CDR1 LNHNV, CDR2 YYDKDF (reference sequence). This CDR3 has 14 amino acids. V shed 0 bases, J shed 4 bases, and the junction held 0 bases outside the gene matches. This chain's CDR3 is CATSREQGADTQYF. The CDR3 DNA reads as TGTGCCACCAGCAGAGAACAGGGGGCAGATACGCAGTATTTT.

The chain joins TRBV6-1 to TRBJ1-1, with 8 bases identical to TRBD1. The CDR3 runs 15 residues. Per germline, CDR1 MNHNS and CDR2 SASEGT. J was trimmed by 1 base and V by 5 bases; bases with no gene match: 6. CDR3 protein: CASSYAGQENTEAFF. The CDR3 coding sequence is TGTGCCAGCAGTTACGCGGGACAGGAGAACACTGAAGCTTTCTTT.

There are a few counts of this clonotype. This chain joins TRBV19 and TRBJ1-2; no clear D gene. The CDR3 spans 15 residues. The V end lost 1 base, the J end lost 3 bases, and 12 bases lay between the germline ends. CDR1 is LNHDA and CDR2 is SQIVND in the germline V gene (reference sequence). CDR3 bases: TGTGCCAGTAGTATAGTCTCGACCGGGCACTATGGCTACACCTTC. It encodes CASSIVSTGHYGYTF.

This clonotype showed up just a few times. The chain recombines TRBV28 with TRBJ1-5; the D is unclear. This CDR3 spans 15 amino acids. V was clipped by 6 bases and J by 4 bases, with 16 bases between them. CDR1 is MDHEN and CDR2 is SYDVKM in the germline V gene. The CDR3 region is CASSHRHYGNQPQHF. The CDR3 DNA sequence: TGTGCCAGCAGCCACAGACACTACGGGAATCAGCCCCAGCATTTT.

This rearrangement joins TRBV12-3 or TRBV12-4 to TRBJ1-1; D is ambiguous. The CDR3 runs to 11 residues. V was cut by 8 bases and J by 11 bases, with 15 bases left in between. The CDR3, as DNA: TGTGCCAGCGGTGACATGGCAATCGCTTTCTTT. It yields the protein CASGDMAIAFF.

In its sample, this clonotype was seen many times. The chain couples TRBV3-1 to TRBJ2-1; no reliable D call. Looked up from germline, CDR1 is LGHDT and CDR2 is YNNKEL (reference sequence). The CDR3 is 13 residues long. The V gene lost 0 bases and the J gene lost 7 bases, with 7 bases spanning the gap. CDR3 amino acids: CASSQDRRNEQFF. Written as DNA, the CDR3 is TGTGCCAGCAGCCAAGACCGGAGAAATGAGCAGTTCTTC.

This sequence joins TRBV7-8 and TRBJ2-7; 13 nucleotides match TRBD2. The V segment lost 5 bases and the J segment 1 base; nucleotides outside the gene matches: 5. From germline, CDR1 is SGHVS and CDR2 FQNEAQ. CDR3 length: 16 amino acids. The CDR3 bases are TGTGCCAGCAGCCCGGGACTAGCGGGAAATTCCTACGAGCAGTACTTC. Its translation is CASSPGLAGNSYEQYF.

Ten or more counts support this clonotype. This sequence joins TRBV3-1 and TRBJ1-2; tentatively, D is TRBD1 (5 bases). The CDR3 totals 17 residues. Trimming took 0 bases from V and 2 from J, leaving 16 bases between them. Germline loops: CDR1 LGHDT, CDR2 YNNKEL (reference sequence). The CDR3 is CASSQDGGYWGNYGYTF. CDR3 nucleotide sequence: TGTGCCAGCAGCCAAGATGGGGGTTATTGGGGGAACTATGGCTACACCTTC.